This T cell receptor (beta chain) is drawn from a study of blood T cell repertoires in COVID-19 (dated by TCRdb to about 2020). Context from the whole study: The collaborator samples originated in the United States, Italy and Spain and spanned the acute and convalescent phases of COVID-19. Where available, HLA class I and class II types were obtained from metadata supplied by the sample provider rather than from assay-based typing. The material from the prospective study consisted of cDNA or gDNA derived from T cells, B-cell-depleted T cells, or PBMCs. Samples were obtained from the ongoing ImmuneRACE study (first 160 participants) and from some 1,200 subjects provided by 6 global collaborators. The repertoires were released in a freely available public database intended as a resource for research on the immune response to SARS-CoV-2. Subjects who had been exposed to COVID-19, were actively infected with it, or had recovered from it provided the deeply sampled blood TCRbeta repertoires that made up the dataset. The sample metadata nearly always contained a de-identified subject ID, COVID-19 status, age in years and sex. What the study reported, not specific to this receptor: The amount of clinical and demographic metadata varied by source and participant and was provided uncurated.

Participants in the prospective study were aged roughly 18 to 100 years, lived in over 20 United States geographic areas, and enrolled through a virtual design. To assign participants to cohorts, the prospective study relied on clinical history that participants themselves reported in a screening survey and a study questionnaire. Recovered participants in ImmuneRACE Cohort 3 were defined as having two consecutive negative NP/OP PCR tests, clearance from a healthcare professional, or resolution of symptoms. Each participant in the prospective study had whole blood, serum and a nasopharyngeal or oropharyngeal swab collected by mobile phlebotomists. Prospective study participants could optionally give additional blood draws and questionnaires over an approximately two-month period. Before DNA extraction, prospective study blood samples were shipped either frozen or at room temperature. TCRbeta CDR3 regions were amplified from genomic DNA using the immunoSEQ Assay, a bias-controlled multiplex PCR. Per the original workflow: The number of nucleated cells in each sample was estimated from the amplification of reference gene primers within the assay. Sequence reads were collapsed and filtered to measure the absolute abundance of every unique TCRbeta CDR3 rearrangement. Productive Simpson clonality was computed per sample as the square root of Simpson's diversity index over productive rearrangements. Entries here come from immuneACCESS through TCRdb and include only in-frame sequences with V and J called. Some clones fail to appear in such tables; in the studies checked, an unresolved V gene covers under half of the shortfall, and the cause of the remainder is unknown. V and J calls and clone size come straight from that table; D and trimming were deduced from the DNA. This sample lists around 180,000 clones; approximately 85% were detected once. The leading ten clones occupy around 8.6% of the sample.

This clone was observed a few times. The antigen it recognizes is unknown. Base quality data are lacking; no much larger clone is found one base away. The cysteine opens and the phenylalanine closes a CDR3 of 13 amino acids. The CDR3 DNA has 39 bases and is translated from base 1. The germline V gene encodes CDR1 LNHDA and CDR2 SQIVND (reference sequence). The V and J ends are trimmed by 7 bases and 7 bases, leaving 13 bases between them. Sequencing was done on a sample of PBMCs or T cells enriched from blood (not recorded which). This chain is built from TRBV19 and TRBJ1-4; the D segment cannot be called with confidence. This TCR was sampled from a woman in her 30s who had recovered from COVID-19. CDR3 sequence: CASTPTSGEKLFF. The DNA reads as follows: TGTGCCAGTACCCCAACTAGTGGTGAAAAACTGTTTTTT.